The text below deals with one T cell receptor (beta chain). The antigen it recognizes is unknown. No per-base quality is available; no much larger clone lies one base away. This entry is derived from a study of cytomegalovirus exposure and HLA in healthy donors (dated by TCRdb to about 2017). Looking at the study overall: According to an earlier analysis of several hundred of the donors, some 180 million T cells yielded over 90 million unique TCR beta sequences and 276 Gb of sequence data. Around 330 gigabases of sequencing data and roughly 80 million unique TCR sequences made up an early release that covered approximately 650 HLA-typed donors. The genetic ancestry cluster associated with self-reported Caucasian donors included 65% to 90% of the 300 to 450 genotyped donors. The aim of the study was to test whether cataloging public T cell receptors could identify signatures of past pathogen exposure. The T cell repertoires of under 700 subjects were profiled by immunosequencing and related to cytomegalovirus serostatus. In addition to the first cohort of 666 subjects, a separate validation cohort of under 150 different subjects was used. The study combined high-throughput TCR immunosequencing, statistical association of individual TCRs with disease status, and machine learning to predict cytomegalovirus infection status. A later analysis re-examined previously published TCR beta repertoires from about 700 donors and added high-resolution HLA genotyping to investigate patterns of TCR occurrence. In the later analysis, no new phenotypic data were used to find candidate immune exposures; instead, reliance was placed on TCR beta sequences and their occurrence across donors. An earlier analysis of 450 to 750 of the donors used high-throughput TCR beta sequencing to judge whether each TCR beta V gene segment behaved as functional or pseudogenic. Alongside the repertoire data, information on donor age, sex, ethnicity and CMV serostatus was compiled. A later genetic analysis took genome-wide SNP genotypes for about three fifths of the 666 donors and used that subset as a discovery cohort. Every repertoire in the discovery cohort had been generated on one and the same sequencing platform. HLA typing covered class I and class II loci at four-digit resolution. The number of donors typed differed by locus, with roughly 620-640 for A, B, C, DRB1 and DQB1, around 500 for DQA1, under 610 for DPA1, and under 490 for DPB1. Roughly 5 DR-DQ haplotypes were handled as single units for association and clustering because linkage in the cohort was strong. On average, roughly 240,000 unique TCR beta nucleotide sequences were sequenced per donor among some 420 genotyped donors of the cohort, with 15% to 20% of those sequences being non-productive.

The CDR3 has 19 amino acids, counting the end cysteine and phenylalanine. The read is trimmed to its CDR3 DNA, 57 bases read in frame from base 1. Trimming removed 0 bases from V and 3 bases from J, leaving 23 bases between the germline ends. Summary of the overall study and its limitations: In an earlier analysis of roughly 500 of the donors, most TCR beta V segments appeared in productive rearrangements about 87% or about 30% of the time, broadly matching IMGT annotations. An association between a missense DCLRE1C variant and V-gene and J-gene trimming of TCR beta chains was found in a later genetic analysis and replicated in an independent cohort. Specific HLA alleles were associated with over 15,000 TCR beta sequences at a false discovery rate of 0.05 in a later analysis. Because counts were too low, approximately 18 rarely observed V segments, including chromosome 9 orphons, were excluded from the earlier analysis of 587 of the donors. In vitro tests confirmed that a few of the cytomegalovirus-associated TCR beta chains recognize cytomegalovirus antigens. The classifier was reported to diagnose cytomegalovirus status with high specificity and sensitivity in both the original and validation cohorts. Because the 87-base-pair reads could not distinguish some IMGT-functional V segments, including TRBV6-2 and TRBV6-3, those segments were excluded. Linkage disequilibrium might explain the correlated functional status among segregating V segments, but an unknown experimental factor could not be excluded. The only immune exposure information available for the cohort was CMV serostatus. Most TCR sequences were seen in very few donors, while some public TCRs were found in many individuals. The presence/absence analyses assumed that sequencing depth was roughly uniform across donors, and that assumption may not be true. A further reported finding was that TCR beta sequences accurately predicted the HLA-A and HLA-B alleles for most subjects in the first cohort. Strong co-occurrence of HLA alleles, especially DR and DQ, made assigning TCR associations to individual alleles difficult. Compared with the roughly 720-donor mean, donors in an Asian-associated ancestry cluster had fewer N-insertions in productive TCRs, according to a later genetic analysis. The sequencing pipeline was judged likely to have produced a cluster of highly shared sequence variants as a technical artifact. According to a later analysis, most CMV-associated TCR beta chains appeared to be HLA-restricted, and the HLA associations seemed to be driven largely by CMV exposure. A later analysis reported that several top co-occurrence clusters appeared linked to parvovirus B19, influenza, CMV and Epstein-Barr virus. In the study, about 150 TCR beta chains were listed as associated with cytomegalovirus. In a later analysis, HLA-associated TCR beta chains were found to be more clonally expanded and to have lower generation probabilities than equally common non-associated chains. The authors suggested that the approach could potentially be generalized to other disease states and immunological phenotypes. Because HLA typing was missing for some donors at each locus, association tests included only the typed subset. The cohort was sequenced for TCR beta chains only, and without alpha or paired-chain data the features that could be detected were limited. In a later analysis, the rate of TCR association differed among HLA loci, with DRB1 alleles having the most associated TCRs and HLA-C alleles having the fewest.

Libraries were built with the immunoSEQ multiplex PCR assay. For the multiplex PCR, a mixture combining 60 forward primers for TCR Vbeta segments and 13 reverse primers for TCR Jbeta segments was used. The CDR3 region of rearranged TCR beta genes was amplified from genomic DNA by a multiplex PCR assay. The Illumina HiSeq System was used to sequence the amplified TCR beta libraries as 87-base-pair reads. The authors' analysis ran thus. In a later analysis, tens of millions of unique TCR beta chains were counted across the 666 repertoires, and roughly 10 million of these chains were shared by at least two donors. To remove PCR and sequencing errors, raw reads were error-corrected and collapsed into unique sequences using a nearest-neighbor algorithm that merged closely related sequences. CDR3 sequences were aligned to IMGT reference sequences to assign V, D and J gene segments. For a sequence to be retained, at least a six-nucleotide match to both a V gene segment and a J gene segment was required. Rearrangements were called productive when the CDR3 lacked stop codons and stayed in frame with V and J; all others were non-productive. CDR3 was defined according to IMGT convention as the region running from the second conserved V-encoded cysteine to the conserved J-encoded phenylalanine. The earlier analysis of some 540 of the donors excluded any sequence lacking an unambiguous match to a single V gene segment. In an earlier analysis of approximately 550 of the donors, V segments were called functional above 56.7% productive rearrangements and were called segregating when the between-donor standard deviation exceeded 5%. A statistical classification framework was built for diagnosing cytomegalovirus status from the catalog of TCR beta chain sequences. In a later analysis, V and J genes were assigned by comparing TCR nucleotide sequences against IMGT/GENE-DB human TR gene sequences. The TCRdist pipeline was used in a later analysis to assign CDR3 sequences and most-parsimonious VDJ recombination scenarios. In a later analysis, each TCR beta chain was defined by its CDR3 amino acid sequence together with its V-gene family, and reads without a unique V-gene family were excluded. In a later analysis, approximately 590 highly shared, low-generation-probability nucleotide sequences were removed to address suspected cross-contamination and a sequencing artifact. In a later analysis, a clonal expansion index was calculated for each public chain from normalized within-repertoire ranks of inferred template counts. A later analysis computed generation probabilities with a VDJ recombination model fitted to out-of-frame rearrangements, and checked the results against IGoR. A later analysis scored TCR-TCR, TCR-HLA and TCR-CMV co-occurrence with hypergeometric tests, applying a repertoire-size bias correction to TCR pairs. In a later analysis, false discovery rates were estimated by permuting HLA or CMV assignments 20 times. A later analysis grouped co-occurring TCRs with DBSCAN, adding TCRdist sequence similarity when clustering within HLA-allele-positive subsets. For co-occurrence clustering, repertoires with fewer than 30,000 or more than 120,000 public chains were excluded, along with five repertoires with anomalous nucleotide sharing. TCRdb took over this immuneACCESS table, retaining in-frame rearrangements with V and J assigned. Such tables are incomplete; in checked studies, under half of the missing clones stem from an unresolved V gene, and the remainder is unexplained. V and J calls and clone size are those listed in that table; D and trimming were worked out from the DNA. The sample yields about 220,000 clones; approximately 82% were counted once. 0.6% to 0.65% of the sample is in the top ten clones.

In total, roughly 710 healthy bone marrow donors made up the cohort. At the time of sampling, all cohort members were nominally healthy, though unrecorded immune exposures were likely present. The donor tested CMV seronegative, placing the donor among the roughly 340 seronegative members of the cohort. Each donor provided a peripheral blood sample, and peripheral blood mononuclear cells were used for TCR beta sequencing. Genomic DNA was extracted from the blood cell samples with the Qiagen DNeasy Blood Extraction Kit. The origin of this receptor is a man between 18 and 29 years old in good health and CMV-seronegative. The sample taken for sequencing was PBMCs. The receptor chain draws on TRBV23-1 and TRBJ2-5; TRBD1 is a weak D gene call, 5 bases matching. TRBV23-1 is marked as an open reading frame, function uncertain. The nucleotide sequence is TGCGCCAGCAGTCAATCAGGGGTTGCTGGGCCCGAAGTGAAAGAGACCCAGTACTTC. Translated, this is CASSQSGVAGPEVKETQYF.